The T cell receptor beta chain under discussion was sequenced for a study of sequential checkpoint blockade in melanoma. The study, taken as a whole, reports: T-cell fraction and clonality followed PD-L1 and CD8+ counts, not mutational load.

Some clones are missing from TCRdb's copy, which holds only in-frame ones; the method was immunoSEQ multiplex PCR. The data contain roughly 9,100 clones, roughly 23% of them singletons. Noted treatment: randomized to nivolumab then ipilimumab (arm A) or the reverse (arm B). CDR1 MDHEN and CDR2 SYDVKM come from the germline V gene. The V and J ends lost 5 bases and 7 bases, in that order; junction bases with no gene match: 6. The CDR3 length is 14 residues. The table lists this clone with a few counts. Antigen unknown. The chain recombines TRBV28 with TRBJ1-5; 9 nucleotides align to TRBD1. This sample comprised tumor tissue (inferred from file names), obtained from a patient given nivolumab and ipilimumab in sequence. This clonotype was sampled from a human donor with melanoma. The CDR3 DNA follows: TGTGCCAGCAGTCCCGGGACAGGGAAACAGCCCCAGCATTTT. Its protein product is CASSPGTGKQPQHF.